The present T cell receptor (beta chain) was sequenced within a study of OX40 agonist ivuxolimab in advanced cancers. Using immunoSEQ multiplex PCR, the repertoire was profiled, and TCRdb retains in-frame clones only, with some absent. The sample lists some 50,000 clones, 87% seen once, with about 1.7% in the top ten. CDR1 is SGHTA, CDR2 FQGNSA, per germline. V shed 1 base and J shed 1 base, with 8 bases lying between them. The CDR3 covers 15 residues. This TCR was recovered from an adult with an advanced solid tumor such as melanoma, head and neck, liver or kidney cancer. This chain joins TRBV7-2 and TRBJ1-5, with D uncertain. The material sequenced was CD4+ or CD8+ T cells sorted from blood, taken in a trial of the OX40 agonist ivuxolimab. The CDR3 here is CASSLEGKSNQPQHF. CDR3 sequence (DNA): TGTGCCAGCAGCTTAGAAGGGAAAAGCAATCAGCCCCAGCATTTT.